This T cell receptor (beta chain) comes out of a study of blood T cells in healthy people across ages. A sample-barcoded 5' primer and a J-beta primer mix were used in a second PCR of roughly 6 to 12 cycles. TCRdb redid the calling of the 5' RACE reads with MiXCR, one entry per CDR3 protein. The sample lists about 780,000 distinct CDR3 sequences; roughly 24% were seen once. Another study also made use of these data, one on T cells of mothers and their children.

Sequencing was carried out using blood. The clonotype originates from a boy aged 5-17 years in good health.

The CDR3 reads CACLEEPGGKNIQYF. DNA for the CDR3: TGTGCCTGCCTAGAAGAACCGGGCGGCAAAAACATTCAGTACTTC. The chain couples TRBV6-2 or TRBV6-3 to TRBJ2-4; D gene unclear. In germline, CDR1 is MNHEY, CDR2 SVGEGT. CDR3 length: 15 residues. The V end lost 11 bases, the J end lost 3 bases, and 20 bases lay between the germline ends.